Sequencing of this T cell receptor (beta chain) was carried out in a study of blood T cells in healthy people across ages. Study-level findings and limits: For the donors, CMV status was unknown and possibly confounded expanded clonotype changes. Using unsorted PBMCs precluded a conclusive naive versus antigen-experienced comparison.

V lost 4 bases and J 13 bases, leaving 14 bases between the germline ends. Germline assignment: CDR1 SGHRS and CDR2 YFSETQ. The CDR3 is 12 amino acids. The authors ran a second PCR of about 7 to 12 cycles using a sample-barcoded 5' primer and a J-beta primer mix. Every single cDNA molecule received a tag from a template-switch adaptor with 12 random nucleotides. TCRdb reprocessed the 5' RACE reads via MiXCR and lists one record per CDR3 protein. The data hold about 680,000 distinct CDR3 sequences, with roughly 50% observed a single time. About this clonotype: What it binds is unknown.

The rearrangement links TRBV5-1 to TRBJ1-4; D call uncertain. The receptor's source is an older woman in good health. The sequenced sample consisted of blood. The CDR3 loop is CASSDPGSGLFF. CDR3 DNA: TGCGCCAGCAGCGATCCTGGGTCGGGACTGTTTTTT.